This T cell receptor beta chain is drawn from a study of cytomegalovirus exposure and HLA in healthy donors. Study-wide background: An analysis done earlier identified more than 100 million unique TCR beta sequences from approximately 170 million T cells. Around 78 million unique TCR sequences came from HLA-typed donors in an early release. The study's findings and limits: Later analysis identified several of the most significant clusters that appeared linked to common viral pathogens. What TCR beta sequences reportedly achieved was accurate prediction of HLA-A and HLA-B alleles in most subjects.

Germline-derived CDR1 and CDR2 are MNHEY and SVGAGI. This CDR3 comprises 16 residues. Trimming left V 0 bases short and J 1 base short, with 13 bases between. The PCR made use of 60 Vbeta and 13 Jbeta primers. The protocol was immunoSEQ multiplex PCR, while the TCRdb copy is restricted to in-frame clones and leaves out a portion. Seen here are 200,000 to 250,000 clones, 85% to 90% observed once, and the top ten hold roughly 1%. Comments on this clone: Its antigen is undetermined.

The TCR was taken from a woman aged 18-29 years in good health and CMV-seronegative. The gene calls are TRBV6-5 and TRBJ2-7, with a possible D match to TRBD1 (5 bases). The sequencing input was PBMCs. The CDR3 here is CASSYSAGRLSYEQYF. The CDR3 DNA reads TGTGCCAGCAGTTACTCCGCAGGGCGGTTGTCCTACGAGCAGTACTTC.